This T cell receptor (beta chain) was captured in a study of response to subunit inactivated influenza vaccine. In TCRdb, the RT-PCR reads were re-called with MiXCR into one record per CDR3 protein. The repertoire holds about 500,000 distinct CDR3 sequences, 16% seen once, with 2.5% to 3.5% in the top ten. CDR3 length: 17 amino acids. V lost 4 bases and J 3 bases, leaving 20 bases between the germline ends. CDR1 SGHRS and CDR2 YFSETQ come from the germline V gene. At least ten counts were recorded for this clonotype. The material was CD4+ T cells sorted from PBMCs, obtained about 24 months after vaccination. The sequence was obtained from a man between 45 and 75 years old who received an inactivated influenza vaccine. The V gene is TRBV5-1, the J gene TRBJ2-1; D might be TRBD1 or TRBD2, each matching 5 bases. CDR3 sequence reads: CASSAQGEALNYNEQFF. The CDR3 DNA is TGCGCCAGCAGCGCGCAGGGAGAAGCCTTAAACTACAATGAGCAGTTCTTC.